A single sample gave rise to the 27 T cell receptor beta chains below, sequenced in a study of T cells in Graves' hyperthyroidism and ophthalmopathy (dated by TCRdb to between 2018 and 2020). The library was made by multiplex PCR. The sequencing machine was an Illumina HiSeq 2000. TCR beta CDR3 regions were amplified from RNA transcripts. The first round of RT-PCR for the TCR CDR3 was performed with the HTBI primer set and the Qiagen OneStep RT-PCR kit. The public reads were run again by TCRdb, first through fastp at Q25 and then through MiXCR, and only productive beta chains were kept. CDR3 protein sequences are deduplicated, and each keeps its most common genes and DNA. The sample contains about 500,000 distinct CDR3 sequences, about 46% of them found a single time. The top ten hold about two fifths of the sample. Source material: peripheral blood or thyroid tissue (not recorded which). The receptors were gathered from an adult woman with Graves' disease, either hyperthyroidism or ophthalmopathy (not recorded which).

This clonotype was seen more than once but under ten times. The rearrangement links TRBV6-2 or TRBV6-3 to TRBJ2-2, with D unresolved. V lost 7 bases and J 5 bases, leaving 11 bases between the germline ends. Germline CDR1 is MNHEY and CDR2 is SVGEGT. This CDR3 region has 13 residues. In DNA, the CDR3 is TGTGCCAGCACCCCGTACAGAACCGGGGAGCTGTTTTTT. Residues: CASTPYRTGELFF.

About this clonotype itself: Given a much more abundant clone one base away, this may be a read error. The CDR3: CASSLKPGLAGGWGTGELFF. Written as DNA, the CDR3 is TGTGCCAGCAGCTTAAAACCAGGACTAGCGGGAGGTTGGGGCACCGGGGAGCTGTTTTTT. The chain couples TRBV7-3 to TRBJ2-2, with TRBD2 matching 14 bases. Germline loops: CDR1 SGHTA, CDR2 FQGTGA. V was pared by 1 base and J by 4 bases, with 11 bases of the junction left unmatched. The CDR3 loop spans 20 amino acids.

The chain is built from TRBV20-1 and TRBJ1-5; 9 nucleotides agree with TRBD1. V shed 0 bases, J shed 7 bases, and the junction held 13 bases outside the gene matches. The CDR3 sequence is 17 residues long. The germline V gene has CDR1 DFQATT and CDR2 SNEGSKA (reference sequence). CDR3 loop: CSAREPQGAGWMQPQHF. The CDR3 DNA follows: TGCAGTGCTAGAGAACCACAGGGGGCTGGATGGATGCAGCCCCAGCATTTT.

This clonotype has a count of ten or more. The V and J genes are TRBV7-9 and TRBJ2-7; D is possibly TRBD1 (5 bases). There are 12 residues in the CDR3. V was trimmed by 5 bases and J by 3 bases, leaving 8 bases between them. Per the germline V gene, CDR1 is SEHNR and CDR2 is FQNEAQ (reference sequence). As DNA, the CDR3 is TGTGCCAGCAGCCGACAGAGCTACGAGCAGTACTTC. Its protein product is CASSRQSYEQYF.

The sample holds a few counts of this clonotype. The V call is TRBV2, the J call TRBJ1-5; TRBD1 matches 9 bases. Per the germline V gene, CDR1 is SNHLY and CDR2 is FYNNEI. V shed 7 bases, J shed 7 bases, and the junction held 8 bases outside the gene matches. The CDR3 sequence is 14 residues long. Here the CDR3 DNA reads TGTGCCAGCAAGAGAACAGGGGGCGGACAGCCCCAGCATTTT. It encodes CASKRTGGGQPQHF. The variable domain in full, completed from reference TRBV2 and TRBJ1-5, reads EPEVTQTPSHQVTQMGQEVILRCVPISNHLYFYWYRQILGQKVEFLVSFYNNEISEKSEIFDDQFSVERPDGSNFTLKIRSTKLEDSAMYFCASKRTGGGQPQHFGDGTRLSIL.

This clonotype was seen ten or more times. The chain joins TRBV19 to TRBJ1-6; 7 nucleotides agree with TRBD1. Germline V gene data show CDR1 as LNHDA and CDR2 as SQIVND (reference sequence). The CDR3 runs to 14 residues. Germline trimming cut 4 bases from V and 8 bases from J; bases unmatched to any gene: 5. CDR3 in amino acids: CASSKGASDSPLHF. As DNA, the CDR3 is TGTGCCAGTAGTAAGGGGGCATCGGATTCACCCCTCCACTTT.

The sample holds many counts of this clonotype. The chain has TRBV7-8 and TRBJ2-7, with 8 bases aligning to TRBD1. V was clipped by 5 bases and J by 3 bases; unmatched bases: 6. CDR3 length: 14 residues. Per the germline V gene, CDR1 is SGHVS and CDR2 is FQNEAQ. The DNA for the CDR3 is TGTGCCAGCAGCCCTAGGGACAGGAACTACGAGCAGTACTTC. It codes for CASSPRDRNYEQYF.

This clonotype was observed at least ten times. This rearrangement joins TRBV7-2 to TRBJ2-7; 8 bases map to TRBD2. The CDR3 totals 16 residues. V dropped 0 bases and J dropped 4; count of bases not matched to a gene: 8. The germline gives CDR1 SGHTA, CDR2 FQGNSA. CDR3 in amino acids: CASSLAGAGVQYEQYF. DNA for the CDR3: TGTGCCAGCAGCTTAGCGGGAGCGGGGGTCCAATACGAGCAGTACTTC.

The chain carries TRBV7-3 and TRBJ1-5, with a tentative D call TRBD1 (5 bases). Per germline, CDR1 SGHTA and CDR2 FQGTGA. Trimming removed 5 bases at V and 2 bases at J, with 16 bases between. This CDR3 spans 16 amino acids. The CDR3 sequence: CASSPHLGTGNQPQHF. As DNA, the CDR3 is TGTGCCAGCAGCCCTCATCTCGGGACGGGCAATCAGCCCCAGCATTTT.

This clonotype was observed once. V usage is TRBV7-9 and J usage is TRBJ2-5; no clear D. Trimming removed 4 bases at V and 5 bases at J, with 8 bases between. Germline V gene data show CDR1 as SEHNR and CDR2 as FQNEAQ (reference sequence). CDR3 size: 12 residues. CDR3 residues: CASSSGSETQYF. CDR3 DNA sequence: TGTGCCAGCAGCTCCGGTTCCGAGACCCAGTACTTC. The full variable domain, in which reference TRBV7-9 and TRBJ2-5 provide the parts outside the CDR3, is DTGVSQNPRHKITKRGQNVTFRCDPISEHNRLYWYRQTLGQGPEFLTYFQNEAQLEKSRLLSDRFSAERPKGSFSTLEIQRTEQGDSAMYLCASSSGSETQYFGPGTRLLVL.

This clonotype has at least ten counts. The V gene is TRBV4-1, the J gene TRBJ1-6; 9 bases line up with TRBD1. The germline V gene has CDR1 MGHRA and CDR2 YSYEKL. This CDR3 comprises 14 residues. The junction had 7 bases not matched to a gene; V was cut back by 7 bases and J by 9 bases. This CDR3 reads CASKTGGLFSPLHF. The CDR3 nucleotides are TGCGCCAGCAAGACAGGGGGTCTTTTTTCACCCCTCCACTTT.

This chain joins TRBV29-1 and TRBJ2-7; 11 bases are shared with TRBD2. The ends lost 1 base at V and 5 bases at J; junction bases unmatched: 7. The germline V gene encodes CDR1 SQVTM and CDR2 ANQGSEA. The CDR3 spans 15 residues. CDR3 coding DNA: TGCAGCGTTGAAGGGACTAGCGGGTTTTTCGACGAGCAGTACTTC. This sequence encodes CSVEGTSGFFDEQYF.

As to this clonotype: One base away lies a much larger clone, so this may be a sequencing read error. V and J are TRBV7-6 and TRBJ1-3; tentative D call: TRBD1 (5 bases). V gave up 1 base and J gave up 0 bases, with 10 bases separating them. CDR1 and CDR2 (germline): SGHVS, FNYEAQ. This CDR3 is 16 amino acids long. The CDR3 sequence is CASSLGQPGSGNTIYF. CDR3 in DNA: TGTGCCAGCAGCTTAGGACAGCCGGGCTCTGGAAACACCATATATTTT.

The V call is TRBV10-2, the J call TRBJ2-2, with TRBD1 identical over 9 bases. After removal of 6 bases from V and 4 bases from J, the junction contained 3 bases not matched to a gene. This CDR3 spans 14 amino acids. Looked up from germline, CDR1 is WSHSY and CDR2 is SAAADI. CDR3 nucleotide sequence: TGCGCCAGCAGGGGGACAGGGATCACCGGGGAGCTGTTTTTT. It is translated as CASRGTGITGELFF.

This rearrangement joins TRBV25-1 to TRBJ2-2; 7 nucleotides agree with TRBD2. The CDR3 totals 13 residues. V was clipped by 6 bases and J by 6 bases; unmatched bases: 4. Germline-derived CDR1 and CDR2 are MGHDK and SYGVNS. In DNA, the CDR3 is TGTGCCAGCAGCGGGGAGGGATCCGGGGAGCTGTTTTTT. Its protein is CASSGEGSGELFF.

In this sample, this clonotype turned up many times. The chain employs TRBV15 and TRBJ2-7, with D perhaps matching TRBD1 or TRBD2 (5 bases each). V shed 0 bases and J shed 3 bases, with 9 bases lying between them. This CDR3 spans 14 amino acids. CDR1 and CDR2 from the germline V gene are LNHNV and YYDKDF (reference sequence). For the CDR3, the DNA is TGTGCCACCAGCAGAGAGGTGGGGGTCTACGAGCAGTACTTC. This sequence encodes CATSREVGVYEQYF.

The CDR3 region has the DNA TGTGCCAGCAGTCCCAATACAGGGAAGGGTTACAATGAGCAGTTCTTC. Its translation: CASSPNTGKGYNEQFF. The rearrangement links TRBV11-1 to TRBJ2-1, with D maybe TRBD1 (6 bases). CDR3 length: 16 amino acids. With 6 bases removed from V and 4 bases from J, the gap between germline ends came to 19 bases. Germline V gene lookup returns CDR1 SGHAT and CDR2 FQDESV (reference sequence).

This clonotype was detected a few times. The chain is built from TRBV7-9 and TRBJ2-5; 7 bases are shared with TRBD1. Trimming took 5 bases from V and 0 from J; bases not matched to a gene: 9. Per the germline V gene, CDR1 is SEHNR and CDR2 is FQNEAQ (reference sequence). The CDR3 is 16 amino acids. The CDR3 reads CASSTTGALNQETQYF. The CDR3 DNA follows: TGTGCCAGCAGCACAACAGGGGCCCTAAACCAAGAGACCCAGTACTTC.

The chain employs TRBV19 and TRBJ1-1; D is uncertain. Germline V lookup: CDR1 LNHDA, CDR2 SQIVND (reference sequence). This CDR3 has 13 amino acids. The ends were cut back, 7 bases at V and 1 base at J, with 10 bases in the middle. CDR3 DNA: TGTGCCAGTATGACCTTTACGAACACTGAAGCTTTCTTT. It yields the protein CASMTFTNTEAFF.

This chain joins TRBV10-2 and TRBJ1-1; 8 nucleotides align to TRBD1. The V segment lost 7 bases and the J segment 4 bases; nucleotides outside the gene matches: 2. Germline V CDR1 and CDR2: WSHSY, SAAADI. The CDR3 has 12 residues. CDR3 DNA sequence: TGCGCCAGCAACACAGGGGGCACTGAAGCTTTCTTT. It translates to CASNTGGTEAFF.

This clonotype has a handful of counts. The J gene is TRBJ1-5, the V gene TRBV20-1, with no clear D. The CDR3 extends over 14 amino acids. V was clipped by 3 bases and J by 1 base, with 10 bases between them. Per germline, CDR1 DFQATT and CDR2 SNEGSKA (reference sequence). The CDR3 is CSARVGTSNQPQHF. The DNA of the CDR3 is TGCAGTGCTAGGGTGGGAACCAGCAATCAGCCCCAGCATTTT.

The genes are TRBV7-2 and TRBJ2-7; D remains ambiguous. The CDR3 spans 13 residues. Trimming removed 5 bases at V and 2 bases at J, with 10 bases between. The germline V gene has CDR1 SGHTA and CDR2 FQGNSA. CDR3 amino acids: CASSGRVTYEQYF. The CDR3 DNA sequence: TGTGCCAGCAGCGGACGGGTAACCTACGAGCAGTACTTC.

In this sample, this clonotype turned up a few times. V is TRBV29-1 and J is TRBJ1-1; possibly TRBD1 for D (5 bases). The CDR3 spans 13 residues. The germline gives CDR1 SQVTM, CDR2 ANQGSEA. Trimming removed 3 bases at V and 4 bases at J, with 12 bases between. The CDR3 is CSVDRVLGTEAFF. The DNA of the CDR3 is TGCAGCGTTGACAGGGTGTTAGGCACTGAAGCTTTCTTT.

Notes on this clonotype: This sequence may be a read error, since a much larger clone differs from it by one base. The rearrangement joins TRBV5-1 to TRBJ2-7, with 9 positions matching TRBD2. The CDR3 spans 15 residues. V was clipped by 0 bases and J by 4 bases; unmatched bases: 5. The germline CDR1 and CDR2 sequences are SGHRS and YFSETQ. The CDR3 is CASSLGLAVLYEQYF. As DNA, the CDR3 is TGCGCCAGCAGCTTGGGACTAGCGGTGTTATACGAGCAGTACTTC.

Ten or more counts support this clonotype. The chain recombines TRBV24-1 with TRBJ1-5, with a tentative D call TRBD1 (5 bases). Trimming shortened V by 5 bases and J by 6 bases, and 13 bases separated the two germline ends. The CDR3 spans 14 residues. From germline, CDR1 is KGHDR and CDR2 SFDVKD. The CDR3 is CATSVAGSGQPQHF. In nucleotides, the CDR3 is TGTGCCACCAGTGTGGCAGGGAGCGGTCAGCCCCAGCATTTT.

This clonotype was counted many times. The V call is TRBV11-3, the J call TRBJ2-7; D might be TRBD2 (5 bases). Germline assignment: CDR1 SGHNT and CDR2 YENEEA. The CDR3 length is 14 residues. V was cut by 6 bases and J by 1 base, with 13 bases left in between. In nucleotides, the CDR3 is TGTGCCAGCAGTCCGACGGGGTTATCCTACGAGCAGTACTTC. Its translation: CASSPTGLSYEQYF.

The chain recombines TRBV10-3 with TRBJ1-5, with a weak D call TRBD1 (5 bases). The CDR3 sequence is 14 residues long. The germline gives CDR1 ENHRY, CDR2 SYGVKD. Trimming took 11 bases from V and 5 from J, leaving 19 bases between them. The CDR3 loop reads CAWRGPGRDQPQHF. CDR3 bases: TGTGCCTGGAGGGGACCCGGCAGGGATCAGCCCCAGCATTTT.